This TCR beta chain is from a study of cytomegalovirus exposure and HLA in healthy donors. Study conclusions and caveats: A later look showed TCR association rates differing by HLA locus, highest for DRB1 and lowest for HLA-C.

On this clone: The antigen remains undetermined.

There are 16 residues in the CDR3. 60 Vbeta and 13 Jbeta primers were used in PCR. Assay used: immunoSEQ multiplex PCR; TCRdb lists only in-frame clones, some missing. This table holds about 89,000 clones, roughly 86% found once. The sample consisted of PBMCs. The TCR sequence derives from a man aged 25-40 years in good health and CMV-seropositive. The chain employs TRBV21-1 and TRBJ2-1; the D call TRBD2 from the table was never checked on the DNA. TRBV21-1 is given as a pseudogene. CDR3: CASSKNPLRLYNEQFF. The CDR3 nucleotides are TGTGCCAGCAGCAAAAACCCCCTTAGACTTTACAATGAGCAGTTCTTC.